Listed here are 24 T cell receptor beta chains from one sample, sequenced in a study of OX40 agonist ivuxolimab in advanced cancers. Using immunoSEQ multiplex PCR, the repertoire was profiled, and TCRdb retains in-frame clones only, with some absent. The sample includes more than 35,000 clones, 86% seen only once; the top ten take 2.4%. The sequencing used CD4+ or CD8+ T cells sorted from blood, collected in a trial of the OX40 agonist ivuxolimab. The receptor set was obtained from an adult with an advanced solid tumor such as melanoma, head and neck, liver or kidney cancer.

This clone has only a few counts. The chain is built from TRBV18 and TRBJ1-1; tentative D call: TRBD1 (5 bases). The V gene's germline CDR1 is KGHSH and CDR2 LQKENI. CDR3 length equals 15 residues. The V end lost 0 bases, the J end lost 5 bases, and 13 bases lay between the germline ends. For the CDR3, the DNA is TGTGCCAGCTCACCACCTGTCCCAGGGCGTACTGAAGCTTTCTTT. Encoded protein: CASSPPVPGRTEAFF.

The table lists this clone with a few counts. CDR3 protein: CASSPRGRVFYEQYF. The CDR3 nucleotides are TGTGCCAGCAGCCCACGGGGCAGGGTATTCTACGAGCAGTACTTC. V is TRBV7-9 and J is TRBJ2-7; D possibly matches TRBD1 or TRBD2 (5 bases each). The CDR3 spans 15 residues. Between the trimmed V and J ends, which lost 5 bases and 3 bases, there was a span of 17 bases. Germline CDR1 reads SEHNR; CDR2 reads FQNEAQ (reference sequence).

The chain combines TRBV14 with TRBJ1-3; the D is unclear. The ends were cut back, 1 base at V and 4 bases at J, with 8 bases in the middle. The CDR3 spans 14 residues. The V gene's germline CDR1 is SGHDN and CDR2 FVKESK. The CDR3 bases are TGTGCCAGCAGCCAAGCAGGTTTCGGAAACACCATATATTTT. This encodes CASSQAGFGNTIYF.

This chain joins TRBV29-1 and TRBJ2-7; TRBD1 matches 7 bases. The CDR3 is made up of 12 amino acids. Germline V CDR1 and CDR2: SQVTM, ANQGSEA. With V trimmed by 3 bases and J by 4 bases, 3 bases remained unmatched. The CDR3 protein is CSVERGRYEQYF. Here the CDR3 DNA reads TGCAGCGTTGAGAGGGGGCGGTACGAGCAGTACTTC.

V usage is TRBV5-1 and J usage is TRBJ1-1; D is unclear. Trimming pared 1 base from V and 1 base from J, leaving 8 bases between. The CDR3 consists of 14 residues. Per the germline V gene, CDR1 is SGHRS and CDR2 is YFSETQ. CDR3 in DNA: TGCGCCAGCAGCTTGACGGCAGGGAACACTGAAGCTTTCTTT. Its translation is CASSLTAGNTEAFF.

V gene TRBV19 combines with J gene TRBJ1-1; D remains ambiguous. The V end lost 3 bases, the J end lost 2 bases, and 10 bases lay between the germline ends. The germline V gene has CDR1 LNHDA and CDR2 SQIVND (reference sequence). CDR3 length: 14 residues. The CDR3 DNA sequence: TGTGCCAGTAGTATGAAGGCAGTTAACACTGAAGCTTTCTTT. Protein product: CASSMKAVNTEAFF.

V and J are TRBV9 and TRBJ2-7; 9 bases are a match to TRBD1. Losses at the gene ends were 4 bases for V and 6 bases for J; bases not matched to a gene: 8. Germline V lookup: CDR1 SGDLS, CDR2 YYNGEE. The CDR3 runs to 14 residues. The CDR3 region is CASSPRDRVTEQYF. In DNA, the CDR3 is TGTGCCAGCAGCCCACGGGACAGGGTGACCGAGCAGTACTTC. The entire variable domain, with the rest obtained from reference TRBV9 and TRBJ2-7, is as follows: DSGVTQTPKHLITATGQRVTLRCSPRSGDLSVYWYQQSLDQGLQFLIQYYNGEERAKGNILERFSAQQFPDLHSELNLSSLELGDSALYFCASSPRDRVTEQYFGPGTRLTVT.

The chain recombines TRBV4-3 with TRBJ2-1; maybe TRBD2 (7 bases). The CDR3 has 13 residues. V lost 1 base and J 9 bases, leaving 10 bases between the germline ends. Germline CDR1 is LGHNA and CDR2 is YSLEER. The CDR3 protein is CASSQGGGFEQFF. DNA for the CDR3: TGCGCCAGCAGCCAAGGCGGGGGCTTTGAGCAGTTCTTC.

This chain links TRBV11-2 with TRBJ2-7; unclear D gene. CDR1 and CDR2 from the germline V gene are SGHAT and FQNNGV. The V end lost 3 bases, the J end lost 1 base, and 10 bases lay between the germline ends. CDR3 size: 14 residues. CDR3 in amino acids: CASSFSIQSYEQYF. As DNA, the CDR3 is TGTGCCAGCAGCTTTAGCATCCAATCCTACGAGCAGTACTTC.

The chain carries TRBV7-2 and TRBJ2-1; D is unresolved. CDR3 length equals 12 residues. The germline gives CDR1 SGHTA, CDR2 FQGNSA. The V and J ends lost 0 bases and 6 bases respectively, with 3 bases between them. CDR3 sequence: CASSLAANEQFF. CDR3 nucleotides: TGTGCCAGCAGCTTAGCCGCCAATGAGCAGTTCTTC. Combining the CDR3 with reference TRBV7-2 and TRBJ2-1 gives the whole variable domain GAGVSQSPSNKVTEKGKDVELRCDPISGHTALYWYRQSLGQGLEFLIYFQGNSAPDKSGLPSDRFSAERTGGSVSTLTIQRTQQEDSAVYLCASSLAANEQFFGPGTRLTVL.

The V and J genes are TRBV19 and TRBJ2-7; D might be TRBD1 or TRBD2, each matching 5 bases. The CDR3 totals 13 residues. The V and J ends lost 0 bases and 6 bases respectively, with 9 bases between them. Per germline, CDR1 LNHDA and CDR2 SQIVND (reference sequence). The CDR3 here is CASSIEGRGEQYF. The DNA of the CDR3 is TGTGCCAGTAGTATAGAGGGACGGGGCGAGCAGTACTTC.

The chain carries TRBV5-6 and TRBJ1-2; D call uncertain. V gave up 0 bases and J gave up 6 bases, with 9 bases separating them. Germline V gene sequence: CDR1 SGHDT, CDR2 YYEEEE. This CDR3 has 13 residues. The CDR3 here is CASSLVSVHGYTF. The DNA for the CDR3 is TGTGCCAGCAGCTTGGTCAGTGTTCATGGCTACACCTTC.

The rearrangement links TRBV6-5 to TRBJ1-2; unclear D gene. Trimming removed 6 bases at V and 3 bases at J, with 11 bases between. CDR1 and CDR2 from the germline V gene are MNHEY and SVGAGI. The CDR3 sequence is 13 residues long. As DNA, the CDR3 is TGTGCCAGCAGCATGAGGATGGACTATGGCTACACCTTC. This gives the protein CASSMRMDYGYTF.

This chain joins TRBV6-5 and TRBJ2-7; TRBD1 agrees at 9 bases. The CDR3 sequence is 14 residues long. With 7 bases clipped from V and 3 bases from J, the junction kept 7 bases outside the gene matches. Germline CDR1 is MNHEY and CDR2 is SVGAGI. The CDR3 reads CASIRDRAVYEQYF. The CDR3 region has the DNA TGTGCCAGCATCCGGGACAGGGCAGTCTACGAGCAGTACTTC.

The CDR3 reads CATSRDQDRTVAFF. CDR3 DNA: TGTGCCACCAGCAGAGACCAAGACAGGACGGTAGCTTTCTTT. The V and J genes are TRBV15 and TRBJ1-1; D is possibly TRBD1 (6 bases). Trimming stripped 0 bases from V and 10 bases from J, with 15 bases between. Germline V lookup: CDR1 LNHNV, CDR2 YYDKDF (reference sequence). The CDR3 totals 14 residues.

This chain connects TRBV11-2 to TRBJ1-1; the match to TRBD1 covers 10 bases. Germline lookup yields CDR1 SGHAT and CDR2 FQNNGV. J was trimmed by 4 bases and V by 5 bases; bases with no gene match: 4. This CDR3 has 14 amino acids. The CDR3 DNA reads as TGTGCCAGCAGCCCGGGACAGGGGACCACTGAAGCTTTCTTT. This encodes CASSPGQGTTEAFF.

V and J are TRBV7-6 and TRBJ1-2; possible D gene TRBD1, 5 bases. From germline, CDR1 is SGHVS and CDR2 FNYEAQ. The CDR3 is 15 amino acids. V was trimmed by 7 bases and J by 0 bases, leaving 15 bases between them. For the CDR3, the DNA is TGTGCCAGCACGCCGGGGGGGACCACTAACTATGGCTACACCTTC. Translated: CASTPGGTTNYGYTF.

The chain has TRBV5-6 and TRBJ2-5, with TRBD2 matching 10 bases. The CDR3 totals 18 residues. Germline V gene sequence: CDR1 SGHDT, CDR2 YYEEEE. V lost 0 bases, J lost 2 bases, and 10 bases stayed unmatched. CDR3 amino acids: CASSLARSLLAGQETQYF. The CDR3 nucleotides read TGTGCCAGCAGCTTGGCGAGGAGCCTACTAGCGGGGCAAGAGACCCAGTACTTC.

J is TRBJ2-5 and V is TRBV7-3, with TRBD2 identical over 12 bases. The CDR3 contains 14 residues. CDR1 and CDR2 (germline): SGHTA, FQGTGA. V lost 4 bases, J lost 4 bases, and 1 base stayed unmatched. CDR3 bases: TGTGCCAGCAGCTCGGGACTAGCGGGAGAGACCCAGTACTTC. It codes for CASSSGLAGETQYF.

The rearrangement uses TRBV5-1 and TRBJ1-5, with D possibly TRBD1 on 5 matching bases. Deletions cut 1 base from V and 6 bases from J, with 20 bases between. The germline V gene encodes CDR1 SGHRS and CDR2 YFSETQ. This CDR3 is built from 17 residues. CDR3 nucleotide sequence: TGCGCCAGCAGCTTGCTCCCAGCCTTCTCCGGGGGTCAGCCCCAGCATTTT. It encodes CASSLLPAFSGGQPQHF.

This chain joins TRBV5-1 and TRBJ1-2; D is unresolved. V was clipped by 4 bases and J by 3 bases, with 10 bases between them. In germline, CDR1 is SGHRS, CDR2 YFSETQ. The CDR3 totals 13 residues. The CDR3: CASSPDGDYGYTF. CDR3 sequence (DNA): TGCGCCAGCAGCCCGGACGGCGACTATGGCTACACCTTC. Based on the CDR3 plus reference TRBV5-1 and TRBJ1-2, the full variable domain is KAGVTQTPRYLIKTRGQQVTLSCSPISGHRSVSWYQQTPGQGLQFLFEYFSETQRNKGNFPGRFSGRQFSNSRSEMNVSTLELGDSALYLCASSPDGDYGYTFGSGTRLTVV.

The DNA of the CDR3 is TGTGCCAGCACCCCAGGGGGGCGAAACACTGAAGCTTTCTTT. Encoded protein: CASTPGGRNTEAFF. This rearrangement joins TRBV18 to TRBJ1-1, with 7 bases fitting TRBD1. V shed 8 bases and J 2 bases; nucleotides not matched to a gene: 8. Germline V CDR1 and CDR2: KGHSH, LQKENI. This CDR3 has 14 residues.

This sequence joins TRBV7-9 and TRBJ2-1; TRBD1 is a possible D gene (5 bases). V shed 2 bases and J shed 6 bases, with 11 bases lying between them. Germline values: CDR1 SEHNR, CDR2 FQNEAQ (reference sequence). The length of the CDR3 is 14 residues. The CDR3 protein is CASSLTQGVNEQFF. The CDR3, as DNA: TGTGCCAGCAGCTTAACCCAAGGGGTCAATGAGCAGTTCTTC.

This CDR3 reads CAISVKPDTEAFF. The CDR3 DNA reads TGTGCCATCAGTGTTAAACCCGACACTGAAGCTTTCTTT. The rearrangement links TRBV10-3 to TRBJ1-1; D unclear. V lost 4 bases to trimming and J lost 3 bases, with 9 bases between them. This CDR3 is built from 13 residues. Germline V gene sequence: CDR1 ENHRY, CDR2 SYGVKD.